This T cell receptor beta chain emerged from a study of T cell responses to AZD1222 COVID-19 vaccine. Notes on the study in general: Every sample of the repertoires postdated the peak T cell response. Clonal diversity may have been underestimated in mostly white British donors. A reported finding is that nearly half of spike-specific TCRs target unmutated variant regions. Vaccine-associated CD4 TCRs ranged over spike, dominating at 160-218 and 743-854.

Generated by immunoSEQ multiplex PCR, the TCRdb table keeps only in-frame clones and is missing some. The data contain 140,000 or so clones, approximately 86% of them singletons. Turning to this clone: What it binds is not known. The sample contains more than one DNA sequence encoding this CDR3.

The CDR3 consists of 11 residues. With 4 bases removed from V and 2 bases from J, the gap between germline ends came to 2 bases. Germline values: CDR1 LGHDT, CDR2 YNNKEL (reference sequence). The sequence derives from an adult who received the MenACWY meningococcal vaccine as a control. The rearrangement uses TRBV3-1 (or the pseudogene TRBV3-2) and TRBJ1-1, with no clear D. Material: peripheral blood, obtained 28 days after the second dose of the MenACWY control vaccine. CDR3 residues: CASSLNTEAFF. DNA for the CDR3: TGTGCCAGCAGCCTCAACACTGAAGCTTTCTTT.